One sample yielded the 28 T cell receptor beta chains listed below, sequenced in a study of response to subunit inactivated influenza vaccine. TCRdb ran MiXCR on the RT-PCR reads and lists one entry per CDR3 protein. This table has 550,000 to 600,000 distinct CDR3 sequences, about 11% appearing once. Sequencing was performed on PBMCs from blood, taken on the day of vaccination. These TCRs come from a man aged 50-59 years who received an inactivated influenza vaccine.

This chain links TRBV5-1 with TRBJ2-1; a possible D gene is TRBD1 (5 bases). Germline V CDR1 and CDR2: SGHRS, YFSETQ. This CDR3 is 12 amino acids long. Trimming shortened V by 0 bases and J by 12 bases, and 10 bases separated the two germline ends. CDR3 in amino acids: CASSLETGGQFF. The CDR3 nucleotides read TGCGCCAGCAGCTTGGAAACAGGTGGGCAGTTCTTC. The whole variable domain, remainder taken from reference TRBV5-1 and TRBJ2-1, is KAGVTQTPRYLIKTRGQQVTLSCSPISGHRSVSWYQQTPGQGLQFLFEYFSETQRNKGNFPGRFSGRQFSNSRSEMNVSTLELGDSALYLCASSLETGGQFFGPGTRLTVL.

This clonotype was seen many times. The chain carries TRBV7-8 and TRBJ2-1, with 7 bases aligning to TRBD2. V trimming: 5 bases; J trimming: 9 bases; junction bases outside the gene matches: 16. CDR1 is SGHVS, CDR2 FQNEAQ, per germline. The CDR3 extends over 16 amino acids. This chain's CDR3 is CASSGYQPRGEGEQFF. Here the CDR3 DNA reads TGTGCCAGCAGCGGATACCAACCGAGAGGGGAGGGTGAGCAGTTCTTC.

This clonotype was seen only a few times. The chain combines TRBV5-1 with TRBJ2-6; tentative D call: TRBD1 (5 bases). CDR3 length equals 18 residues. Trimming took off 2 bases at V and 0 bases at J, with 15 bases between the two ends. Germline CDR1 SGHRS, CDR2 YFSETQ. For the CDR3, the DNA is TGCGCCAGCAGCTTCGAATACAGGACGAGCTCTGGGGCCAACGTCCTGACTTTC. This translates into CASSFEYRTSSGANVLTF.

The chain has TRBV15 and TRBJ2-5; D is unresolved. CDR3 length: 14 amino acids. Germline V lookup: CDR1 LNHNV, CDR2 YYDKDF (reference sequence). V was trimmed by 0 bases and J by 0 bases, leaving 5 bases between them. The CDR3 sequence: CATSREAHQETQYF. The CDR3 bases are TGTGCCACCAGCAGAGAGGCACACCAAGAGACCCAGTACTTC.

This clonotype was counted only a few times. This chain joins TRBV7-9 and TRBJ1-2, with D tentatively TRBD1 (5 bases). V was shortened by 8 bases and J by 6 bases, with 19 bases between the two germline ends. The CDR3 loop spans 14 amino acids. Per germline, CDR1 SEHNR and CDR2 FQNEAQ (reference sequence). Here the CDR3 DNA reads TGTGCCAGCGGAGAGGGGCGGCAGGGAAATGGCTACACCTTC. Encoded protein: CASGEGRQGNGYTF.

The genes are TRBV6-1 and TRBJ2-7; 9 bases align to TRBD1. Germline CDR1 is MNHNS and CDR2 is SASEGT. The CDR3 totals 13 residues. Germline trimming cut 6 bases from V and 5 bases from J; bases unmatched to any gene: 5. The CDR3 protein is CASRWDRDHEQYF. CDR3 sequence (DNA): TGTGCCAGCAGGTGGGACAGGGACCACGAGCAGTACTTC.

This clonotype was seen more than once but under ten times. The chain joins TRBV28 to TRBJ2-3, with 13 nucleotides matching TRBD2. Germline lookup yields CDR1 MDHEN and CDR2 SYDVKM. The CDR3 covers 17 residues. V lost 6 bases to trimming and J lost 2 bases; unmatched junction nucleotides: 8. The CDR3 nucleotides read TGTGCCAGCAGCCCTAGGGGACTAGCGGGGCACACAGATACGCAGTATTTT. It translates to CASSPRGLAGHTDTQYF.

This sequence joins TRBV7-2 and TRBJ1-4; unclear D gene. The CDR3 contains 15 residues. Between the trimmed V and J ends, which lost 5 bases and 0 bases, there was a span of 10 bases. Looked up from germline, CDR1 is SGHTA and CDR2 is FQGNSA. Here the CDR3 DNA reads TGTGCCAGCAGCGGAGACGGGGCAACTAATGAAAAACTGTTTTTT. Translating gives CASSGDGATNEKLFF. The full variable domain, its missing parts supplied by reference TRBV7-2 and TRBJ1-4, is GAGVSQSPSNKVTEKGKDVELRCDPISGHTALYWYRQSLGQGLEFLIYFQGNSAPDKSGLPSDRFSAERTGGSVSTLTIQRTQQEDSAVYLCASSGDGATNEKLFFGSGTQLSVL.

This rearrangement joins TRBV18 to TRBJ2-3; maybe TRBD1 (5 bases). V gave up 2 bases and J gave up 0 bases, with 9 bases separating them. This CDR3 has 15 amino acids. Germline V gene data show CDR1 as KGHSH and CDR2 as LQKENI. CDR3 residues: CASSPSAGSTDTQYF. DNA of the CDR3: TGTGCCAGCTCACCATCCGCAGGGAGCACAGATACGCAGTATTTT.

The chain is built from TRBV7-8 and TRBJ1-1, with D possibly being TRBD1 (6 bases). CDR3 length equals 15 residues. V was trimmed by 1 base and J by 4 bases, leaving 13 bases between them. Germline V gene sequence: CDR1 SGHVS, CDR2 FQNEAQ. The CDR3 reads CASSLGSSGATEAFF. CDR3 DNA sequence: TGTGCCAGCAGCTTAGGTTCCTCAGGGGCCACTGAAGCTTTCTTT.

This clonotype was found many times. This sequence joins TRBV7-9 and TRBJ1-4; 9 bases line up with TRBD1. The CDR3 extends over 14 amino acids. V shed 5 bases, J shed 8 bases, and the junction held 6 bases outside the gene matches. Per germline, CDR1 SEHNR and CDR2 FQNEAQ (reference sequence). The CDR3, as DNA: TGTGCCAGCAGCACGACAGGGGGAGAGGAAAAACTGTTTTTT. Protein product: CASSTTGGEEKLFF.

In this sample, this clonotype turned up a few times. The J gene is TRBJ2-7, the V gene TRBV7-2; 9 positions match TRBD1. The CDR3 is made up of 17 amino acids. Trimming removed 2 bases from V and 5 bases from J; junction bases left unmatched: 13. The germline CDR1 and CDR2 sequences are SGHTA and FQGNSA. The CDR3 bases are TGTGCCAGCAGCTTACTACCCCTAAGGACAGGGGCCAACGAGCAGTACTTC. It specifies CASSLLPLRTGANEQYF.

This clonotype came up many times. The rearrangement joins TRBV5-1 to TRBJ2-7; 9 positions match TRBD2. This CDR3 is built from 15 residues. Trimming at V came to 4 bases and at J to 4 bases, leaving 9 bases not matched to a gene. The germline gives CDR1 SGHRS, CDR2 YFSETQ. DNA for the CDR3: TGCGCCAGCAGCCTCAATAGCGGGAGTTTGTACGAGCAGTACTTC. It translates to CASSLNSGSLYEQYF.

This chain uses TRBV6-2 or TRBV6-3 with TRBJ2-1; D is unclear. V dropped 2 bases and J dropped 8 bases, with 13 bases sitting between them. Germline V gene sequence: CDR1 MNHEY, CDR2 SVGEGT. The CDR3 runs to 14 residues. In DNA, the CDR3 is TGTGCCAGCAGTTACGGGCCCCGCTCCTATGAGCAGTTCTTC. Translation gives CASSYGPRSYEQFF.

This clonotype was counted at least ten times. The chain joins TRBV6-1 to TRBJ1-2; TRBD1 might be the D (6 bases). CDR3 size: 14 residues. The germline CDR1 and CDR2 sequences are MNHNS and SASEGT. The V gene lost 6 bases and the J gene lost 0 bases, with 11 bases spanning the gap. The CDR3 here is CASRTGQANYGYTF. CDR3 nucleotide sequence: TGTGCCAGCAGGACGGGACAAGCTAACTATGGCTACACCTTC.

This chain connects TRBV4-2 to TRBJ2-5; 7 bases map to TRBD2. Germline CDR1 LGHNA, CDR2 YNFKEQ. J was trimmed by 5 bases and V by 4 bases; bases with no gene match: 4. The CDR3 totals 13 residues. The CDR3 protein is CASSPREWETQYF. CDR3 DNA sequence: TGTGCCAGCAGCCCGCGGGAGTGGGAGACCCAGTACTTC.

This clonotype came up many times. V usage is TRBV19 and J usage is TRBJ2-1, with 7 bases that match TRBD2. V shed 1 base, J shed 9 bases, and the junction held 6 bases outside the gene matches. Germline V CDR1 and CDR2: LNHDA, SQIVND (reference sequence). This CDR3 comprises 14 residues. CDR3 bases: TGTGCCAGTAGTATAGGGTCGGTAGCGGGTGAGCAGTTCTTC. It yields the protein CASSIGSVAGEQFF. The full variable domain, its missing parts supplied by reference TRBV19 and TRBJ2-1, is DGGITQSPKYLFRKEGQNVTLSCEQNLNHDAMYWYRQDPGQGLRLIYYSQIVNDFQKGDIAEGYSVSREKKESFPLTVTSAQKNPTAFYLCASSIGSVAGEQFFGPGTRLTVL.

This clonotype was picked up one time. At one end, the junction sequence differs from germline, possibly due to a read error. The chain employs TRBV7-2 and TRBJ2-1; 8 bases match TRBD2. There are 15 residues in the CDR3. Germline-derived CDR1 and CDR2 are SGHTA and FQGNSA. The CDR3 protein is CVSSLAGGGMNEQFF. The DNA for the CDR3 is TGTGTCAGCAGCTTAGCCGGGGGGGGCATGAATGAGCAGTTCTTC.

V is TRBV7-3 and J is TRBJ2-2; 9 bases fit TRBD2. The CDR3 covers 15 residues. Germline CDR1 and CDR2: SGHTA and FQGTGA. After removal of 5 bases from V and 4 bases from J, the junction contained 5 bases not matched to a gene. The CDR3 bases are TGTGCCAGCAGCCGCATAGCGGGAGCCACCGGGGAGCTGTTTTTT. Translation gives CASSRIAGATGELFF.

CDR3 in DNA: TGTGCCAGCAGTGATGATCCCTGGCAGGGCCGAGAGACCCAGTACTTC. Translation gives CASSDDPWQGRETQYF. The chain couples TRBV2 to TRBJ2-5; possibly TRBD1 for D (5 bases). The CDR3 runs to 16 residues. The germline CDR1 and CDR2 sequences are SNHLY and FYNNEI. Trimming pared 3 bases from V and 4 bases from J, leaving 18 bases between.

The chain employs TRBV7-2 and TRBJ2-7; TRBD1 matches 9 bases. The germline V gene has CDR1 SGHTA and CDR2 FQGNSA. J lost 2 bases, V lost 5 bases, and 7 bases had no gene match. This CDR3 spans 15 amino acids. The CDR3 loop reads CASSPAGTGPYEQYF. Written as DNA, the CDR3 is TGTGCCAGCAGCCCTGCTGGGACAGGGCCCTACGAGCAGTACTTC.

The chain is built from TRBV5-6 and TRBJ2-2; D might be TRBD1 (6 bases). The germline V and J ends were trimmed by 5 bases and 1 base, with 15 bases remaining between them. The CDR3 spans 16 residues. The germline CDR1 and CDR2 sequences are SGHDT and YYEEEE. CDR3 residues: CASSPIDRLNTGELFF. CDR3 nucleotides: TGTGCCAGCAGTCCAATCGACAGGCTGAACACCGGGGAGCTGTTTTTT. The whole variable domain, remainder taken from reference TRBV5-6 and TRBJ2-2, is DAGVTQSPTHLIKTRGQQVTLRCSPKSGHDTVSWYQQALGQGPQFIFQYYEEEERQRGNFPDRFSGHQFPNYSSELNVNALLLGDSALYLCASSPIDRLNTGELFFGEGSRLTVL.

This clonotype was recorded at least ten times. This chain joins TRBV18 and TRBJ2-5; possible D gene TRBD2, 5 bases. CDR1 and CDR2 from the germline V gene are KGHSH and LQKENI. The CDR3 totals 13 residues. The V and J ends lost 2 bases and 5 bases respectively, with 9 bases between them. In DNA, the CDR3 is TGTGCCAGCTCACCAGGGGTAGCGGAGACCCAGTACTTC. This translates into CASSPGVAETQYF.

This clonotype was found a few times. CDR3 amino acids: CASSSTGVALHF. The CDR3 DNA reads as TGTGCCAGCAGTTCTACAGGGGTTGCCCTCCACTTT. V is TRBV6-5 and J is TRBJ1-6, with 7 nucleotides matching TRBD1. The CDR3 totals 12 residues. CDR1 is MNHEY and CDR2 is SVGAGI in the germline V gene. With 4 bases clipped from V and 14 bases from J, the junction kept 5 bases outside the gene matches.

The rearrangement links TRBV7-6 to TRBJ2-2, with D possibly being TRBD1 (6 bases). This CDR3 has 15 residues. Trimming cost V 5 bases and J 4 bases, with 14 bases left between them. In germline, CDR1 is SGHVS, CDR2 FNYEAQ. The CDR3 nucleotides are TGTGCCAGCAGCCGTGACAGGTTTCTCACCGGGGAGCTGTTTTTT. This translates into CASSRDRFLTGELFF.

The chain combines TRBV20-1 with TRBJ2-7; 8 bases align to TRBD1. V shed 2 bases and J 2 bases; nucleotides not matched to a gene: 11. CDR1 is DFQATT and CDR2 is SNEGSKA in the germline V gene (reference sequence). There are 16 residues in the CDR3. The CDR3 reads CSARPTGGLFAYEQYF. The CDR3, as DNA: TGCAGTGCTAGACCAACAGGGGGTCTCTTCGCCTACGAGCAGTACTTC.

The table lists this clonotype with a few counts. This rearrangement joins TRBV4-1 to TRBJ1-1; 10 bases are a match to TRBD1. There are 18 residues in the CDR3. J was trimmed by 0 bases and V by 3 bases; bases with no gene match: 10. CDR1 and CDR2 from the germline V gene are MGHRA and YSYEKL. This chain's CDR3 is CASSHPGTGVLMNTEAFF. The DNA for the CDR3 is TGCGCCAGCAGCCATCCCGGGACAGGGGTTCTTATGAACACTGAAGCTTTCTTT.

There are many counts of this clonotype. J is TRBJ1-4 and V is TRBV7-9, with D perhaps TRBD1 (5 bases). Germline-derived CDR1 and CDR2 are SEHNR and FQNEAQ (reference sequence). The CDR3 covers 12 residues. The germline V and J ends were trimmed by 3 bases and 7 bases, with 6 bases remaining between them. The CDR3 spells CASSLGLEKLFF. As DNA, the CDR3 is TGTGCCAGCAGCTTGGGACTTGAAAAACTGTTTTTT.